These 8 T cell receptor beta chains originate from one sample sequenced in a study of blood T cell repertoires in COVID-19. Sequencing used immunoSEQ multiplex PCR; TCRdb keeps in-frame clones, though not all of them. This sample has roughly 98,000 clones, with approximately 78% found just once. Sequenced sample: peripheral blood. These receptors originate from a human donor in a cohort sampled during active COVID-19.

This chain joins TRBV5-1 and TRBJ2-1, with D possibly matching TRBD1 (6 bases). The V gene's germline CDR1 is SGHRS and CDR2 YFSETQ. This CDR3 has 14 residues. V was clipped by 5 bases and J by 3 bases, with 12 bases between them. CDR3 bases: TGCGCCAGCAGTCGCTTGGACAGCTACAATGAGCAGTTCTTC. It specifies CASSRLDSYNEQFF.

The chain combines TRBV4-2 with TRBJ1-6; weak D call: TRBD1 (5 bases). The germline CDR1 and CDR2 sequences are LGHNA and YNFKEQ. Trimming shortened V by 3 bases and J by 13 bases, and 10 bases separated the two germline ends. The CDR3 contains 12 residues. CDR3 bases: TGTGCCAGCAGCCAGGACCCAGGGCCCCTCCACTTT. This translates into CASSQDPGPLHF.

This clone was observed a few times. This chain connects TRBV5-1 to TRBJ2-1, with 7 bases aligning to TRBD1. In germline, CDR1 is SGHRS, CDR2 YFSETQ. V shed 3 bases, J shed 6 bases, and the junction held 12 bases outside the gene matches. The CDR3 is made up of 16 amino acids. Here the CDR3 DNA reads TGCGCCAGCAGCTCGGTACAGGGGTCGGGCATCAATGAGCAGTTCTTC. This codes for CASSSVQGSGINEQFF.

The chain has TRBV11-3 and TRBJ1-1, with D perhaps TRBD1 (6 bases). The CDR3 contains 15 residues. Trimming cost V 8 bases and J 4 bases, with 20 bases left between them. Germline CDR1 SGHNT, CDR2 YENEEA. The CDR3 bases are TGTGCCAGCTCATCCGGGGGGGCGGAACCCACTGAAGCTTTCTTT. It encodes CASSSGGAEPTEAFF.

The J gene is TRBJ1-1, the V gene TRBV12-3 or TRBV12-4; D is possibly TRBD1 (5 bases). Trimming left V 6 bases short and J 6 bases short, with 8 bases between. The CDR3 is made up of 11 amino acids. The CDR3 sequence is CASSLGAEAFF. The CDR3 DNA reads as TGTGCCAGCAGCCTAGGGGCTGAAGCTTTCTTT.

The rearrangement joins TRBV15 to TRBJ1-2; no definite D call. This CDR3 contains 15 residues. With 0 bases removed from V and 4 bases from J, the gap between germline ends came to 12 bases. In germline, CDR1 is LNHNV, CDR2 YYDKDF (reference sequence). The CDR3 is CATSRDLRMFYGYTF. The CDR3 DNA follows: TGTGCCACCAGCAGAGATCTCAGAATGTTCTATGGCTACACCTTC.

This clone was found a few times. The V and J genes are TRBV18 and TRBJ2-7, with 7 positions matching TRBD1. The CDR3 sequence is 15 residues long. Germline CDR1 reads KGHSH; CDR2 reads LQKENI. Losses at the gene ends were 2 bases for V and 0 bases for J; bases not matched to a gene: 4. This chain's CDR3 is CASSPDRAVSYEQYF. Here the CDR3 DNA reads TGTGCCAGCTCACCAGACAGGGCCGTCTCCTACGAGCAGTACTTC. Full variable domain (remainder filled in from reference TRBV18 and TRBJ2-7): NAGVMQNPRHLVRRRGQEARLRCSPMKGHSHVYWYRQLPEEGLKFMVYLQKENIIDESGMPKERFSAEFPKEGPSILRIQQVVRGDSAAYFCASSPDRAVSYEQYFGPGTRLTVT.

The gene calls are TRBV19 and TRBJ2-7, with 8 bases identical to TRBD1. Germline assignment: CDR1 LNHDA and CDR2 SQIVND (reference sequence). The CDR3 covers 15 residues. Unmatched junction bases numbered 8, after V lost 7 bases and J lost 0 bases. CDR3 nucleotide sequence: TGTGCCAGTAAGGAGAGGACAGGGAGCTCCTACGAGCAGTACTTC. Translation: CASKERTGSSYEQYF. The whole variable domain, filled in from reference TRBV19 and TRBJ2-7, reads DGGITQSPKYLFRKEGQNVTLSCEQNLNHDAMYWYRQDPGQGLRLIYYSQIVNDFQKGDIAEGYSVSREKKESFPLTVTSAQKNPTAFYLCASKERTGSSYEQYFGPGTRLTVT.